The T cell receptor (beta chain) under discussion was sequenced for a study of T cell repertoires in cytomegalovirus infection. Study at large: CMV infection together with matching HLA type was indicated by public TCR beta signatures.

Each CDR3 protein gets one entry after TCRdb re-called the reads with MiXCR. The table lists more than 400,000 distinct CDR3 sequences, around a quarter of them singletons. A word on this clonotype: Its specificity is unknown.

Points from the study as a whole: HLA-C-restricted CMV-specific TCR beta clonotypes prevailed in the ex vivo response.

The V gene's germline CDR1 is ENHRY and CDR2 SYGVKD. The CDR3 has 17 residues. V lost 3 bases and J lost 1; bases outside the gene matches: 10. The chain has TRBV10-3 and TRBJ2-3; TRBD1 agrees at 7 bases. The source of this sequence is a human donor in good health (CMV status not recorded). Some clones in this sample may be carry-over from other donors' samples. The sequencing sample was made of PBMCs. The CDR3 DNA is TGTGCCATCAGTGATCCGGGACAGAATCGGGGCACAGATACGCAGTATTTT. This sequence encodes CAISDPGQNRGTDTQYF.